The 3 T cell receptor beta chains below come from one sample, sequenced in a study of post-analysis software for immune sequencing data. General study points: Controls showed lower frequencies than patients for five TRBV segments, and TRBV5-6, TRBV5-1 and TRBV20-1 were among these.

Prepared libraries of TCR beta cDNA carried unique molecular identifiers. TCRdb fed the PCR reads into MiXCR, producing one record per CDR3 protein. There are about 540,000 distinct CDR3 sequences in the sample; 30% to 40% occur only once, and around 6% lies in the top ten. No cognate antigen is known for these TCRs. The sequenced sample was blood. These receptors came from a girl aged 2 to 17 with multiple sclerosis.

The V and J genes are TRBV6-6 and TRBJ2-5; a possible D gene is TRBD2 (8 bases). V shed 8 bases and J shed 7 bases, with 26 bases lying between them. This CDR3 comprises 16 residues. Germline V gene data show CDR1 as MNHNY and CDR2 as SVGAGI (reference sequence). The CDR3 DNA reads as TGTGCCAGCTCCGTCCGGGACAGCGGGGGTCCATGGACCCAGTACTTC. This gives the protein CASSVRDSGGPWTQYF.

The V and J genes are TRBV2 and TRBJ1-2, with 7 bases lining up with TRBD1. V dropped 9 bases and J dropped 2; count of bases not matched to a gene: 15. Germline CDR1 reads SNHLY; CDR2 reads FYNNEI. The CDR3 is made up of 16 amino acids. The DNA for the CDR3 is TGTGCCAGTAGAGGTCCAGGGGGATGGTTGAACTATGGCTACACCTTC. It specifies CASRGPGGWLNYGYTF.

In its sample, this clonotype was seen a few times. The rearrangement links TRBV5-1 to TRBJ2-3; TRBD2 agrees at 9 bases. CDR3 length: 18 residues. Trimming removed 0 bases from V and 3 bases from J; junction bases left unmatched: 11. Germline CDR1 and CDR2: SGHRS and YFSETQ. The CDR3 region has the DNA TGCGCCAGCAGCTTGGTTCCCCCGGTAGCGGGAGCGACAGATACGCAGTATTTT. It translates to CASSLVPPVAGATDTQYF.